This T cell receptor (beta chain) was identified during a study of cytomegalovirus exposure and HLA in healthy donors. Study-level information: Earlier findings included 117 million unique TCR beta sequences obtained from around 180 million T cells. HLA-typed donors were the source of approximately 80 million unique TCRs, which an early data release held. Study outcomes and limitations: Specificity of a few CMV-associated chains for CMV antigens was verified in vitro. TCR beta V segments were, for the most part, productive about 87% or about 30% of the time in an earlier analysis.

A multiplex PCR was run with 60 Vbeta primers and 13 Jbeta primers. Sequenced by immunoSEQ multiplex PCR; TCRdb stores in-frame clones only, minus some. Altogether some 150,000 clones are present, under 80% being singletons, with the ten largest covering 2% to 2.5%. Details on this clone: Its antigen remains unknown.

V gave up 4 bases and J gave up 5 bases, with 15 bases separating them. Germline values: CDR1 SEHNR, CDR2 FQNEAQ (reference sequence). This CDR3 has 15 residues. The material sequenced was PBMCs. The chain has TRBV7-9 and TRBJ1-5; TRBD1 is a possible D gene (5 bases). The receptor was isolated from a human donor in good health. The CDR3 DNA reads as TGTGCCAGCAGCTCCACCGGGCCCAGGGATCAGCCCCAGCATTTT. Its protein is CASSSTGPRDQPQHF. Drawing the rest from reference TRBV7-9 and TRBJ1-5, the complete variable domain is DTGVSQNPRHKITKRGQNVTFRCDPISEHNRLYWYRQTLGQGPEFLTYFQNEAQLEKSRLLSDRFSAERPKGSFSTLEIQRTEQGDSAMYLCASSSTGPRDQPQHFGDGTRLSIL.